The 5 T cell receptor beta chains presented below share a single source sample, sequenced in a study of blood T cells in healthy people across ages (dated by TCRdb to the mid-2010s). Library generation was performed with 5' RACE. Reads for this sample came from an Illumina HiSeq 2500. A second PCR of about 7 to 12 cycles was run with a J-beta primer mix and a sample-barcoded 5' primer. Using fastp at Q25 and MiXCR, TCRdb reprocessed the public reads and kept productive beta chains. Duplicate CDR3 protein sequences are folded into a single record with the most common DNA and genes. The sample records 870,000 or so distinct CDR3 sequences, about 28% of which are singletons. The top ten constitute about 18% of the sample. Sequencing was performed on blood. Receptors originate from an elderly woman in good health.

This clonotype has only a few counts. This could be a read error, since a much larger clone is one nucleotide away. The gene calls are TRBV20-1 and TRBJ2-1, with no clear D. Per the germline V gene, CDR1 is DFQATT and CDR2 is SNEGSKA (reference sequence). The V gene lost 0 bases and the J gene lost 0 bases, with 9 bases spanning the gap. The CDR3 loop spans 15 amino acids. The CDR3 protein is CSAREAYRSYNEQFF. CDR3 nucleotide sequence: TGCAGTGCTAGAGAGGCTTATCGCTCCTACAATGAGCAGTTCTTC.

This clonotype came up a few times. The chain has TRBV20-1 and TRBJ1-6, with D possibly being TRBD1 (5 bases). The CDR3 sequence is 12 residues long. Per germline, CDR1 DFQATT and CDR2 SNEGSKA (reference sequence). The V and J ends lost 0 bases and 10 bases respectively, with 7 bases between them. The CDR3 coding sequence is TGCAGTGCTAGAGACCGACAGTCACCCCTCCACTTT. This translates into CSARDRQSPLHF.

The chain joins TRBV5-1 to TRBJ1-6, with D possibly matching TRBD1 (5 bases). Germline V gene data show CDR1 as SGHRS and CDR2 as YFSETQ. The CDR3 consists of 17 residues. Trimming left V 0 bases short and J 0 bases short, with 10 bases between. CDR3 nucleotide sequence: TGCGCCAGCAGCTTGGAACGGGGCAGCTCCTATAATTCACCCCTCCACTTT. Amino acid sequence: CASSLERGSSYNSPLHF.

This clonotype was recorded many times. The rearrangement links TRBV7-9 to TRBJ2-2; D remains ambiguous. V was pared by 5 bases and J by 8 bases, with 6 bases between. There are 11 residues in the CDR3. Per germline, CDR1 SEHNR and CDR2 FQNEAQ (reference sequence). The CDR3 spells CASSSRGELFF. Here the CDR3 DNA reads TGTGCCAGCAGCAGTCGGGGGGAGCTGTTTTTT.

This clonotype was detected ten times or more. This CDR3 is CASSQPGLNEKLFF. The CDR3 nucleotides are TGCGCCAGCAGCCAGCCAGGGTTGAATGAAAAACTGTTTTTT. The chain uses TRBV4-3 and TRBJ1-4; D might be TRBD1 (5 bases). The V and J ends lost 3 bases and 5 bases respectively, with 10 bases between them. Germline CDR1 is LGHNA and CDR2 is YSLEER. CDR3 size: 14 residues.